Described below is a single T cell receptor beta chain sequence and its context. These data originate in a study of shared clonotypes between healthy human individuals. Turning to the study itself: Three plates were used per donor for CD4 naive, three for CD4 memory, two for CD8 naive and one for CD8 memory.

CDR3 length: 14 amino acids. The ends lost 6 bases at V and 4 bases at J; junction bases unmatched: 9. Per the germline V gene, CDR1 is SGHDT and CDR2 is YYEEEE. Libraries were prepared by immunoSEQ multiplex PCR; TCRdb keeps only in-frame clonotypes and omits some of them. The table records under 2,500,000 clones, around 95% of them present only once. This TCR was recovered from a man aged 18 to 30 in good health. The chain joins TRBV5-6 to TRBJ2-7, with 8 nucleotides matching TRBD1. Sequenced input: naive CD4+ T cells sorted from blood. Described subset: CD45RA+ positively selected. The CDR3 DNA follows: TGTGCCAGCACCCCCCGACAGGGGAGGTACGAGCAGTACTTC. Amino acids: CASTPRQGRYEQYF.